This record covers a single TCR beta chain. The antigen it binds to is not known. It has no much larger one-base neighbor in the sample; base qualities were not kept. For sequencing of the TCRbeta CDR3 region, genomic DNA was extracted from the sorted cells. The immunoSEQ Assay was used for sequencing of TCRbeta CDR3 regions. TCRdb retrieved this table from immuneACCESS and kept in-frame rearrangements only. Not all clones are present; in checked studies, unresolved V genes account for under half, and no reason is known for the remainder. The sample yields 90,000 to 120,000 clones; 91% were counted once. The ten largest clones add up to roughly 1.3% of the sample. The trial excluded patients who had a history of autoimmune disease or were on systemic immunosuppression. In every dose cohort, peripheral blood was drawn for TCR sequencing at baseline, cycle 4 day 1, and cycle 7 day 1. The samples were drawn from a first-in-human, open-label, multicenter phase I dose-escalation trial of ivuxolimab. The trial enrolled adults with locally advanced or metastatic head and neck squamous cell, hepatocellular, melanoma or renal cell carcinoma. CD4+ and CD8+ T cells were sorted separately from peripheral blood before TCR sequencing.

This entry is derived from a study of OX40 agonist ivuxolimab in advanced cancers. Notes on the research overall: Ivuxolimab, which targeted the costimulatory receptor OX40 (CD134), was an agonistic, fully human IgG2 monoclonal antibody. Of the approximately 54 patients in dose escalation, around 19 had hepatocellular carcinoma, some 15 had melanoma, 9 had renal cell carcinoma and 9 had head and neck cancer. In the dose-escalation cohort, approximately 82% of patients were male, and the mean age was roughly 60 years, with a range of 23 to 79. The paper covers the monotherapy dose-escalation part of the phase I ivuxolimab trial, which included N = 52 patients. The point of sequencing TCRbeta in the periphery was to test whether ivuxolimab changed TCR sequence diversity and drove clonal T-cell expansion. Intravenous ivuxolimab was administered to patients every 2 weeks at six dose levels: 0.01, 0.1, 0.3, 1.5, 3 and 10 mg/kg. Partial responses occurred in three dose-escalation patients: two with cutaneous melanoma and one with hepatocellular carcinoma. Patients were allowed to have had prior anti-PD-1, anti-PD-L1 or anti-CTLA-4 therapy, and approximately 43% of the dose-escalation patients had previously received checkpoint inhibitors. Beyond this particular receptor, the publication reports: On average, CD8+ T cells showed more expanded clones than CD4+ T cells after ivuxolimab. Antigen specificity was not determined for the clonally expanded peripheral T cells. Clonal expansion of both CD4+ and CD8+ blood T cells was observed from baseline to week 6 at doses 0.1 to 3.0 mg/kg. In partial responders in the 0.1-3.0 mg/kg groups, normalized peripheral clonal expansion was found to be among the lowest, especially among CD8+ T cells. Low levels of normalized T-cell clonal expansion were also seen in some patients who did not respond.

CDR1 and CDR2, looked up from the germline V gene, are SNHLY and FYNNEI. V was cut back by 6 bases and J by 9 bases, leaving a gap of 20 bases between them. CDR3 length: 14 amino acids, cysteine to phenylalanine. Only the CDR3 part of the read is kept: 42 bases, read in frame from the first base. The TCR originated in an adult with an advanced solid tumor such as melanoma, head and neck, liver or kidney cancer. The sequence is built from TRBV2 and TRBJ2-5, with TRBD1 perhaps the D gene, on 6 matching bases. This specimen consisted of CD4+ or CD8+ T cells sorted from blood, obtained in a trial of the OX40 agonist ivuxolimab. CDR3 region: CASRLRDTFNPQYF. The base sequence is TGTGCCAGCAGACTTAGGGACACCTTCAACCCCCAGTACTTC.